This TCR beta chain appears in the sequencing data of a study of T cells in Graves' hyperthyroidism and ophthalmopathy. As for this clonotype: What it binds is not known.

Whole-study findings and limits: A median 6.5 months before onset, the model predicted ophthalmopathy. Blood also carried most thyroid clonotypes expanded above 0.001. A model built on 13 V-J features separated ophthalmopathy from stable hyperthyroidism.

Researchers amplified the TCR beta CDR3 regions from RNA transcripts. A first-round RT-PCR of the TCR CDR3 used the HTBI primer set. TCRdb re-derived calls from the multiplex PCR reads in MiXCR, one entry per CDR3 protein. The repertoire holds 300,000 to 350,000 distinct CDR3 sequences, with over 15% as singletons. CDR3 length equals 15 residues. The germline gives CDR1 MNHEY, CDR2 SMNVEV (reference sequence). V lost 6 bases to trimming and J lost 2 bases, with 17 bases between them. The specimen was blood. The J gene is TRBJ2-7, the V gene TRBV27; D possibly corresponds to TRBD2 (5 bases). The clonotype comes from a woman aged 40 to 50 with Graves' ophthalmopathy. The CDR3 DNA is TGTGCCAGCAGCCTAAGCGGCGTAGGGACCTACGAGCAGTACTTC. It codes for CASSLSGVGTYEQYF.